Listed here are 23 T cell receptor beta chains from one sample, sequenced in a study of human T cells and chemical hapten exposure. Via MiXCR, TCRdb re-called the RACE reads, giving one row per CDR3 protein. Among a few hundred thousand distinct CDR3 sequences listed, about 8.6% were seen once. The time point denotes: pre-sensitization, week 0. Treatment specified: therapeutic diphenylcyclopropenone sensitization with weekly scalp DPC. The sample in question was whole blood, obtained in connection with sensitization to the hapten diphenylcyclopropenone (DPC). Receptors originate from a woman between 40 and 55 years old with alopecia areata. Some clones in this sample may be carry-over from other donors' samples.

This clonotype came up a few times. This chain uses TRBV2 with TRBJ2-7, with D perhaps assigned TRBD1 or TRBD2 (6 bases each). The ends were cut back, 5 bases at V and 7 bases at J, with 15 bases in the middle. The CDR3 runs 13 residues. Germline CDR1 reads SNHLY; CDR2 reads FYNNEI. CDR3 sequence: CASSLRGREEQYF. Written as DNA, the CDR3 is TGTGCCAGCAGTTTACGGGGGCGGGAAGAGCAGTACTTC.

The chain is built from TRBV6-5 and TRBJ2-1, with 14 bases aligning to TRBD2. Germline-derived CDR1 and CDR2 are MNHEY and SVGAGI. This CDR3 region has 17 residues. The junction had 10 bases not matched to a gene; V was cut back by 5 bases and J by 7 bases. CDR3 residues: CASSRKGTSGSNNEQFF. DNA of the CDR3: TGTGCCAGCAGTCGCAAAGGGACTAGCGGGAGTAATAATGAGCAGTTCTTC.

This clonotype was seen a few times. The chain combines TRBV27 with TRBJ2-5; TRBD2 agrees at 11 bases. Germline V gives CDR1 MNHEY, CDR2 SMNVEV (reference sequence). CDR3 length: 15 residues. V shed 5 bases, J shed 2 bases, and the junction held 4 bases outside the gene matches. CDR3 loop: CASSGIAGGQETQYF. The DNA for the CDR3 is TGTGCCAGCAGTGGAATAGCGGGAGGGCAAGAGACCCAGTACTTC.

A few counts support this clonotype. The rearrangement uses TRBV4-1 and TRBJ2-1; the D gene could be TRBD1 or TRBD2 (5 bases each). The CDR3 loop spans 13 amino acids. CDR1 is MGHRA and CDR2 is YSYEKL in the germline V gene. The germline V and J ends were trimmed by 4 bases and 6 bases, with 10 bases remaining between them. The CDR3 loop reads CASSPLGGNEQFF. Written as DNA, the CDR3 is TGCGCCAGCAGCCCCCTTGGGGGCAATGAGCAGTTCTTC.

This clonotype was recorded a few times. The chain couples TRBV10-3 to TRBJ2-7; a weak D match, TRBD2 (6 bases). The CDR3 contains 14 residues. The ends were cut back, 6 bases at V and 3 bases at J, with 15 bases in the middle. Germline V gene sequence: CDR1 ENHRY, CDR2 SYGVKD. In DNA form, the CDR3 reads TGTGCCATCAGCGGCATGGACGGGAGCTACGAGCAGTACTTC. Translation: CAISGMDGSYEQYF.

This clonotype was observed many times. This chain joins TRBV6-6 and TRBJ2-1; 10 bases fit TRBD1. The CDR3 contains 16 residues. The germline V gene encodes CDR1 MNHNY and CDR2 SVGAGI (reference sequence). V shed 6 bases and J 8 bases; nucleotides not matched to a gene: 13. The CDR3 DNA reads TGTGCCAGCAGACCTCCGGCTGGGACAGGGGCTGATGAGCAGTTCTTC. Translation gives CASRPPAGTGADEQFF.

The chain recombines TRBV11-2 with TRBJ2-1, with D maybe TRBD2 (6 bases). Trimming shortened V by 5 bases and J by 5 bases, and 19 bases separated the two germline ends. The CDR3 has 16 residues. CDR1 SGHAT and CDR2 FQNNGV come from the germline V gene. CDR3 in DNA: TGTGCCAGCAGCGGCGGGGTAAGATCCGGGAACAATGAGCAGTTCTTC. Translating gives CASSGGVRSGNNEQFF.

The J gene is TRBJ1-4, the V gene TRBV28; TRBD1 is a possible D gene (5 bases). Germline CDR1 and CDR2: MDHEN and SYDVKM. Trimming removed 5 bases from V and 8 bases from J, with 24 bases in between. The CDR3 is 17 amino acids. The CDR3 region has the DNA TGTGCCAGCAGTAGCCGGGACGGACTCTTAGGATACGAAAAACTGTTTTTT. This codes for CASSSRDGLLGYEKLFF.

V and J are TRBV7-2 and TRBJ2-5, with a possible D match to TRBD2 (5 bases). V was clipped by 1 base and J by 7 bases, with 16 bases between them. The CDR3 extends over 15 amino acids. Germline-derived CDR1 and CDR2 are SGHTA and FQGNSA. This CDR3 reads CASSLVTRPGGTQYF. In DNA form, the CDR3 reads TGTGCCAGCAGCTTAGTAACTCGGCCCGGAGGGACCCAGTACTTC.

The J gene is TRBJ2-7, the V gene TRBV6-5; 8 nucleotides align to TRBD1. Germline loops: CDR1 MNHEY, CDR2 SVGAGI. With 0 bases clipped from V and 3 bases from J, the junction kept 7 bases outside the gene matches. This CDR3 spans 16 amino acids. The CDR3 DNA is TGTGCCAGCAGTTACTCGTTGCAGGGGGCTAGCTACGAGCAGTACTTC. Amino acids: CASSYSLQGASYEQYF.

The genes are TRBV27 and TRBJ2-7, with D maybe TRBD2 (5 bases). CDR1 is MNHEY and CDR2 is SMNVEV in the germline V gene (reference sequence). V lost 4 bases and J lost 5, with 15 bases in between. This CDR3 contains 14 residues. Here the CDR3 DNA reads TGTGCCAGCAGTTATCGGGGTAGCGCCCACGAGCAGTACTTC. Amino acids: CASSYRGSAHEQYF.

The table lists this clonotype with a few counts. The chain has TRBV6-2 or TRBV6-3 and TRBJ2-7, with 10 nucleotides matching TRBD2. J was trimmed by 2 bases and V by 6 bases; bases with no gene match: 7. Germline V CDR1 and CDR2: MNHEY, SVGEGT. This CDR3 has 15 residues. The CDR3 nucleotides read TGTGCCAGCAGCTTGACTAGCGGGCCAGCCTACGAGCAGTACTTC. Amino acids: CASSLTSGPAYEQYF.

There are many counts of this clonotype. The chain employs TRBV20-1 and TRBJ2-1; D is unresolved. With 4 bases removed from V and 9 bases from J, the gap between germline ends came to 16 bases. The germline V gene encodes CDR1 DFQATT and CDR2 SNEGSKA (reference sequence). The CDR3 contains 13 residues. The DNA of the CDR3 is TGCAGTGCTATAGTCACCACTATGGGTGAGCAGTTCTTC. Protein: CSAIVTTMGEQFF.

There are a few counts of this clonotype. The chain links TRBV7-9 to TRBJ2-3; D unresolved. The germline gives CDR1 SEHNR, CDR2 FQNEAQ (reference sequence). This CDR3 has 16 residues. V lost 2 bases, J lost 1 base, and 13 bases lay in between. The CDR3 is CASSLRPNLGTDTQYF. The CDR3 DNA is TGTGCCAGCAGCTTAAGGCCTAACTTGGGCACAGATACGCAGTATTTT.

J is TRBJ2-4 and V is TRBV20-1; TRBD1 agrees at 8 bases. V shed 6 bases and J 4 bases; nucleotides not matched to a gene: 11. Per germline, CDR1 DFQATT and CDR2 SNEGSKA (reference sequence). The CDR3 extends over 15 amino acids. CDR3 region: CSASHSWDRKNIQYF. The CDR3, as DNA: TGCAGTGCCAGCCATAGCTGGGACAGGAAAAACATTCAGTACTTC.

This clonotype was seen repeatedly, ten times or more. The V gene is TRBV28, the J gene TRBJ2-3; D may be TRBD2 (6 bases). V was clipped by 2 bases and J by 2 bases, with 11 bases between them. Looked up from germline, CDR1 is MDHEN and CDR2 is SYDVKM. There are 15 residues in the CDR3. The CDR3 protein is CASSLAGTNTDTQYF. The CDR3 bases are TGTGCCAGCAGTTTAGCGGGAACCAACACAGATACGCAGTATTTT. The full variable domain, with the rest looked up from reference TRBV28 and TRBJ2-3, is DVKVTQSSRYLVKRTGEKVFLECVQDMDHENMFWYRQDPGLGLRLIYFSYDVKMKEKGDIPEGYSVSREKKERFSLILESASTNQTSMYLCASSLAGTNTDTQYFGPGTRLTVL.

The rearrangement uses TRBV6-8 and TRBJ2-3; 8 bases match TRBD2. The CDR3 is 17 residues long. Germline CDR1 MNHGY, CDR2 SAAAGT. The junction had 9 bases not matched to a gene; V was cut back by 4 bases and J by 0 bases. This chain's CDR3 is CASSWTSTSASTDTQYF. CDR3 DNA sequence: TGTGCCAGCAGTTGGACCTCGACTAGCGCGAGCACAGATACGCAGTATTTT.

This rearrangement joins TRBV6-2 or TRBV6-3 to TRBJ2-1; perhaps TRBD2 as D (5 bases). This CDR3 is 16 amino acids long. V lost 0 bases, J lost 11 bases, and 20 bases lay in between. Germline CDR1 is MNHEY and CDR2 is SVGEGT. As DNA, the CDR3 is TGTGCCAGCAGTTACTCGAGTCTCCCGGGGTTTAATAAGCAGTTCTTC. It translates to CASSYSSLPGFNKQFF.

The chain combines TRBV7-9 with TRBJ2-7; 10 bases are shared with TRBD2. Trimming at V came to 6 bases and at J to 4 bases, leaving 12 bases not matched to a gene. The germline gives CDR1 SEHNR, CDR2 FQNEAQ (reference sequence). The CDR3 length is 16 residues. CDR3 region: CASSSDSSGSLYEQYF. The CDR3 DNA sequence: TGTGCCAGCAGTTCGGACTCTAGCGGGAGTCTGTACGAGCAGTACTTC.

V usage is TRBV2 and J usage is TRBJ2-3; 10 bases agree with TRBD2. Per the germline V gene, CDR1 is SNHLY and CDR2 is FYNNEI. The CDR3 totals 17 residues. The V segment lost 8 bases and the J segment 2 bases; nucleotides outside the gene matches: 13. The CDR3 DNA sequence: TGTGCCAGCGGTCGCTTAGCGGGAGGCCGGGTCACAGATACGCAGTATTTT. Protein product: CASGRLAGGRVTDTQYF.

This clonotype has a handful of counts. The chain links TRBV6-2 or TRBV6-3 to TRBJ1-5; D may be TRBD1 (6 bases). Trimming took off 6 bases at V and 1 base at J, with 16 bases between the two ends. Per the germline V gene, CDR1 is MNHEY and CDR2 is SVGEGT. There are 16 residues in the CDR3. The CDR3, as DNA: TGTGCCAGCAGCCAACTTACAGGGACCAGCAATCAGCCCCAGCATTTT. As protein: CASSQLTGTSNQPQHF.

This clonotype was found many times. This CDR3 reads CSASGQGNQPQHF. CDR3 bases: TGCAGTGCTAGTGGGCAGGGCAATCAGCCCCAGCATTTT. J is TRBJ1-5 and V is TRBV20-1; D gene unclear. Germline loops: CDR1 DFQATT, CDR2 SNEGSKA (reference sequence). The CDR3 is 13 amino acids. The V gene lost 3 bases and the J gene lost 2 bases, with 8 bases spanning the gap.

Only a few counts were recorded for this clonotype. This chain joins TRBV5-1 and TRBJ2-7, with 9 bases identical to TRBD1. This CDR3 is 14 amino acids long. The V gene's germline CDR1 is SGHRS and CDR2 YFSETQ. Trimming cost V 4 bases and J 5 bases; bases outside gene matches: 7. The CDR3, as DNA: TGCGCCAGCAGCCCCGGACAGGGGAACCACGAGCAGTACTTC. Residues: CASSPGQGNHEQYF.